This TCR beta chain stems from a study of blood T cells in healthy people across ages. A second roughly 7 to 11 cycle PCR used barcoded and J-beta primers. TCRdb reanalysed the 5' RACE reads using MiXCR and keeps one entry per CDR3 protein. The sample consists of over 550,000 distinct CDR3 sequences, around 31% of them appearing once. This clonotype was seen many times. This CDR3 comprises 14 residues. Germline V gives CDR1 SGHTA, CDR2 FQGTGA. Trimming shortened V by 7 bases and J by 0 bases, and 12 bases separated the two germline ends. The chain employs TRBV7-3 and TRBJ2-5, with D possibly called TRBD1 or TRBD2 (5 bases each). The sequence derives from an elderly woman in good health. Sequenced: blood. The CDR3 DNA reads as TGTGCCAGCACTAAAGAGGGGTACCAAGAGACCCAGTACTTC. Its translation: CASTKEGYQETQYF.